This T cell receptor (beta chain) was documented in a study of T cell responses to AZD1222 COVID-19 vaccine. The table came from immunoSEQ multiplex PCR; TCRdb's copy has only in-frame clones and leaves some out. This table has 70,000 to 95,000 clones, about 91% appearing once. The CDR3 sequence is 14 residues long. Germline V gene sequence: CDR1 MNHNS, CDR2 SASEGT. V was pared by 0 bases and J by 7 bases, with 10 bases between. The sequence came from an adult who received the AZD1222 COVID-19 vaccine. The material was peripheral blood, obtained 28 days after the second AZD1222 dose. The J gene is TRBJ1-5, the V gene TRBV6-1; a weak D match, TRBD1 (6 bases). Here the CDR3 reads CASSEASGDQPQHF. The CDR3 bases are TGTGCCAGCAGTGAAGCGTCAGGGGACCAGCCCCAGCATTTT.